The clone carrying this TCR beta chain has only a few counts. The data derive from a study of radiotherapy plus CTLA-4 blockade in lung cancer. The CDR3 spans 14 residues. Trimming removed 5 bases from V and 13 bases from J; junction bases left unmatched: 13. In germline, CDR1 is KGHSH, CDR2 LQKENI. The method was immunoSEQ multiplex PCR; TCRdb's version includes in-frame clones alone and lacks a portion of them. The sample holds about 43,000 clones; about two thirds are singletons and the top ten take around 23%. The sequence was collected from a human donor with non-small cell lung cancer who had a partial response to radiotherapy plus ipilimumab. The sample consisted of peripheral blood, taken from a patient treated with radiotherapy plus ipilimumab. This chain uses TRBV18 with TRBJ2-2, with 7 nucleotides matching TRBD1. The CDR3 region is CASSSTGARQGLFF. DNA of the CDR3: TGTGCCAGCTCATCAACAGGGGCCCGACAGGGGCTGTTTTTT.